This passage covers 7 T cell receptor beta chains from one sample sequenced in a study of patients and donors after allogeneic stem cell transplantation (dated by TCRdb to about 2020). The library was obtained by RT-PCR. Data came from a NextSeq 550. In-frame beta chains were kept once TCRdb had trimmed the public reads at Q25 with fastp and called clones with MiXCR. Identical CDR3 proteins give one entry, which carries the most common genes and DNA. For this sample there are more than 150,000 distinct CDR3 sequences; 40% to 45% appear just once. The ten most abundant clones make up about 35% of the sample. Sequenced input: blood, either unsorted or a sorted T cell fraction (not recorded which). These receptors all stem from a human donor who was either an allogeneic HSCT recipient or a stem cell or donor lymphocyte infusion donor (not recorded which). It is not recorded whose cells these are; they may come from a transplant donor.

This clonotype was seen a few times. This sequence joins TRBV4-1 and TRBJ1-1; D gene ambiguous. Trimming took 4 bases from V and 1 from J, leaving 10 bases between them. This CDR3 contains 14 residues. Germline V gives CDR1 MGHRA, CDR2 YSYEKL. This CDR3 reads CASSRLEGNTEAFF. The DNA for the CDR3 is TGCGCCAGCAGCCGGCTTGAAGGGAACACTGAAGCTTTCTTT.

Turning to this clonotype: The junction differs from germline at one of its ends, possibly a read error. The CDR3 nucleotides read TGTGCTAGCAGCTTTACTAGCGGAATCCAAGAGACCCAGTACTTC. Translating gives CASSFTSGIQETQYF. This chain uses TRBV7-7 with TRBJ2-5; 8 nucleotides line up with TRBD2. CDR3 size: 15 residues. Germline loops: CDR1 SSHAT, CDR2 FNYEAQ (reference sequence).

The chain joins TRBV28 to TRBJ2-3, with D maybe TRBD2 (5 bases). CDR3 length equals 13 residues. Germline V gene sequence: CDR1 MDHEN, CDR2 SYDVKM. Trimming left V 3 bases short and J 1 base short, with 5 bases between. The CDR3 DNA follows: TGTGCCAGCAGTTTGGAGGGCACAGATACGCAGTATTTT. It yields the protein CASSLEGTDTQYF.

In its sample, this clonotype was seen once. The CDR3 protein is CASSAGQGNGYTF. The DNA for the CDR3 is TGCGCCAGCAGCGCGGGACAGGGAAATGGCTACACCTTC. This chain links TRBV5-1 with TRBJ1-2; 9 positions agree with TRBD1. CDR1 and CDR2 from the germline V gene are SGHRS and YFSETQ. The V segment lost 4 bases and the J segment 6 bases; nucleotides outside the gene matches: 4. This CDR3 is built from 13 residues. Complete variable domain (other parts from reference TRBV5-1 and TRBJ1-2): KAGVTQTPRYLIKTRGQQVTLSCSPISGHRSVSWYQQTPGQGLQFLFEYFSETQRNKGNFPGRFSGRQFSNSRSEMNVSTLELGDSALYLCASSAGQGNGYTFGSGTRLTVV.

This clonotype was picked up a small number of times. V and J are TRBV29-1 and TRBJ2-1; 8 nucleotides agree with TRBD2. The ends lost 0 bases at V and 4 bases at J; junction bases unmatched: 5. The CDR3 spans 15 residues. The germline CDR1 and CDR2 sequences are SQVTM and ANQGSEA. DNA of the CDR3: TGCAGCGTTGAAGAGGGTCTAGCGGGTTACAATGAGCAGTTCTTC. The encoded protein is CSVEEGLAGYNEQFF.

CDR3: CASSPLPTPLLANEQYF. For the CDR3, the DNA is TGTGCCAGCTCACCACTCCCTACCCCTTTACTAGCGAACGAGCAGTACTTC. V is TRBV18 and J is TRBJ2-7, with 7 bases identical to TRBD2. The CDR3 consists of 17 residues. The germline V gene has CDR1 KGHSH and CDR2 LQKENI. V trimming: 1 base; J trimming: 5 bases; junction bases outside the gene matches: 14.

The gene calls are TRBV7-6 and TRBJ1-4, with D unresolved. V lost 1 base to trimming and J lost 6 bases, with 0 bases between them. The CDR3 contains 11 residues. CDR1 is SGHVS and CDR2 is FNYEAQ in the germline V gene. The CDR3 loop is CASSLDEKLFF. CDR3 bases: TGTGCCAGCAGCTTAGATGAAAAACTGTTTTTT.